The 16 T cell receptor beta chains given below trace back to one sample, sequenced in a study of CD8 T cells in Susac syndrome. The RNA, roughly 0.45 to 1 ug, was put through reverse transcription using random hexamers. Using its own MiXCR run on the immunoSEQ multiplex PCR reads, TCRdb lists one record per CDR3 protein. The repertoire holds more than 200,000 distinct CDR3 sequences, with 94% as singletons. Sequencing input: CD4+ T cells from PBMCs. The receptors derive from a human donor with Susac syndrome.

The chain couples TRBV6-6 to TRBJ1-4, with 7 nucleotides matching TRBD1. The V and J ends lost 4 bases and 8 bases, in that order; junction bases with no gene match: 10. From germline, CDR1 is MNHNY and CDR2 SVGAGI (reference sequence). The length of the CDR3 is 15 residues. CDR3 nucleotides: TGTGCCAGCAGTTCAGGGGGGACAGAAAGCGAAAAACTGTTTTTT. Protein sequence: CASSSGGTESEKLFF.

The chain links TRBV24-1 to TRBJ2-3; D remains unclear. Trimming removed 2 bases from V and 1 base from J, with 6 bases in between. The CDR3 runs to 14 residues. CDR1 is KGHDR and CDR2 is SFDVKD in the germline V gene. The DNA for the CDR3 is TGTGCCACCAGTGATTCAAGTCGCACAGATACGCAGTATTTT. Encoded protein: CATSDSSRTDTQYF.

The rearrangement links TRBV3-1 to TRBJ1-2, with TRBD1 identical over 8 bases. Germline V gene data show CDR1 as LGHDT and CDR2 as YNNKEL (reference sequence). The CDR3 covers 15 residues. V shed 3 bases, J shed 2 bases, and the junction held 5 bases outside the gene matches. CDR3 sequence (DNA): TGTGCCAGCAGCCATCCGCGGACAGGGAACTATGGCTACACCTTC. This codes for CASSHPRTGNYGYTF.

The rearrangement joins TRBV20-1 to TRBJ2-7; 11 bases agree with TRBD2. The CDR3 has 14 amino acids. V lost 5 bases, J lost 2 bases, and 5 bases stayed unmatched. Germline V gene data show CDR1 as DFQATT and CDR2 as SNEGSKA (reference sequence). CDR3 sequence: CSALPTSGTYEQYF. CDR3 nucleotides: TGCAGTGCTCTACCGACTAGCGGGACCTACGAGCAGTACTTC.

The rearrangement links TRBV30 to TRBJ1-2; D is unresolved. The V gene's germline CDR1 is GTSNPN and CDR2 SVGIG (reference sequence). The CDR3 totals 13 residues. V lost 2 bases, J lost 6 bases, and 13 bases lay in between. The CDR3 here is CAWSPSNLNGYTF. CDR3 nucleotide sequence: TGTGCCTGGAGTCCCTCGAACTTAAATGGCTACACCTTC.

The chain is built from TRBV12-3 or TRBV12-4 and TRBJ1-2; D is perhaps TRBD1 (6 bases). CDR3 length: 13 amino acids. V was shortened by 6 bases and J by 6 bases, with 14 bases between the two germline ends. This chain's CDR3 is CASSTGTLDGYTF. The CDR3 nucleotides are TGTGCCAGCAGCACCGGGACACTAGATGGCTACACCTTC.

The chain links TRBV6-2 or TRBV6-3 to TRBJ2-1; 12 bases match TRBD2. The V gene end was trimmed by 6 bases and the J gene end by 8 bases; junction bases not matched to a gene: 5. The CDR3 is 14 amino acids. Germline V lookup: CDR1 MNHEY, CDR2 SVGEGT. CDR3 coding DNA: TGTGCCAGCAGAGCTAGCGGGGGGGCGGATGAGCAGTTCTTC. Residues: CASRASGGADEQFF.

This chain uses TRBV29-1 with TRBJ2-1, with unresolved D. The CDR3 extends over 10 amino acids. Germline V gives CDR1 SQVTM, CDR2 ANQGSEA. The V end was cut by 6 bases, the J end by 5 bases, with 5 bases between. The CDR3 DNA reads as TGCAGCGTGTCGGACAATGAGCAGTTCTTC. Translating gives CSVSDNEQFF.

The rearrangement joins TRBV11-1 to TRBJ2-3; D may be TRBD1 or TRBD2 (5 bases each). The CDR3 is made up of 16 amino acids. The V end lost 4 bases, the J end lost 5 bases, and 19 bases lay between the germline ends. CDR1 is SGHAT, CDR2 FQDESV, per germline (reference sequence). The CDR3 sequence is CASSSGTATAGDTQYF. In DNA, the CDR3 is TGTGCCAGCAGCTCAGGGACGGCGACTGCGGGAGATACGCAGTATTTT.

This clonotype appeared once. The chain is built from TRBV30 and TRBJ2-5; no clear D. V dropped 1 base and J dropped 5 bases, with 5 bases sitting between them. Germline V CDR1 and CDR2: GTSNPN, SVGIG (reference sequence). CDR3 length: 11 residues. In DNA, the CDR3 is TGTGCCTGGAGTGACGGGGAGACCCAGTACTTC. This translates into CAWSDGETQYF.

The chain employs TRBV6-1 and TRBJ1-6; D remains ambiguous. Deletions cut 10 bases from V and 7 bases from J, with 23 bases between. The CDR3 length is 16 residues. Germline assignment: CDR1 MNHNS and CDR2 SASEGT. CDR3 sequence reads: CANRPWEQTVNSPLHF. The CDR3 bases are TGTGCCAACAGACCCTGGGAGCAGACCGTAAATTCACCCCTCCACTTT.

Here the CDR3 DNA reads TGTGCCAGCAGCTTAACGAATCGGGAGCTCTCTGAAGCTTTCTTT. This translates into CASSLTNRELSEAFF. The chain links TRBV7-3 to TRBJ1-1; no definite D call. Trimming took 0 bases from V and 6 from J, leaving 14 bases between them. The CDR3 has 15 amino acids. CDR1 SGHTA and CDR2 FQGTGA come from the germline V gene.

The chain couples TRBV29-1 to TRBJ2-1; possibly TRBD2 for D (6 bases). V shed 8 bases and J shed 2 bases, with 16 bases lying between them. The germline CDR1 and CDR2 sequences are SQVTM and ANQGSEA. The CDR3 loop spans 14 amino acids. For the CDR3, the DNA is TGCAGCACGGATGGCGGGAACCCCTACAATGAGCAGTTCTTC. It yields the protein CSTDGGNPYNEQFF.

This sequence joins TRBV3-1 and TRBJ2-5, with 7 nucleotides matching TRBD1. The germline gives CDR1 LGHDT, CDR2 YNNKEL (reference sequence). With 4 bases clipped from V and 4 bases from J, the junction kept 15 bases outside the gene matches. This CDR3 has 17 residues. The CDR3 here is CASSLWSRQGRRETQYF. The DNA of the CDR3 is TGTGCCAGCAGCCTGTGGTCCAGACAGGGTAGGAGAGAGACCCAGTACTTC.

V usage is TRBV5-1 and J usage is TRBJ2-7, with 9 bases that match TRBD1. This CDR3 has 20 amino acids. J gave up 3 bases and V 3 bases, and 22 bases lay outside the gene matches. Germline CDR1 reads SGHRS; CDR2 reads YFSETQ. Written as DNA, the CDR3 is TGCGCCAGCAGCTCCCAAATGGTGGGACAGGGAAGCGGGTGGAGCTACGAGCAGTACTTC. It is translated as CASSSQMVGQGSGWSYEQYF.

The chain links TRBV18 to TRBJ2-7; no clear D. The CDR3 extends over 14 amino acids. The germline gives CDR1 KGHSH, CDR2 LQKENI. Deletions cut 6 bases from V and 6 bases from J, with 18 bases between. In DNA form, the CDR3 reads TGTGCCAGCTCCCTGGGCAGGAGTTCCCTCGAGCAGTACTTC. Translating gives CASSLGRSSLEQYF. Together with reference TRBV18 and TRBJ2-7, the CDR3 gives the full variable domain: NAGVMQNPRHLVRRRGQEARLRCSPMKGHSHVYWYRQLPEEGLKFMVYLQKENIIDESGMPKERFSAEFPKEGPSILRIQQVVRGDSAAYFCASSLGRSSLEQYFGPGTRLTVT.